This T cell receptor (beta chain) was identified during a study of shared clonotypes between healthy human individuals. Comment on this clone: What it binds is unknown. This specimen includes other DNA sequences encoding the same CDR3.

The table came from immunoSEQ multiplex PCR; TCRdb's copy has only in-frame clones and leaves some out. The data show over 1.5 million clones, 95% to 99% seen once. Study-wide points: A few donors had around 5% of their naive CD4 clonotypes in common.

Germline lookup yields CDR1 SGDLS and CDR2 YYNGEE. The germline V and J ends were trimmed by 2 bases and 0 bases, with 9 bases remaining between them. This CDR3 has 15 residues. Sequencing was carried out using naive CD4+ T cells sorted from blood. Noted subset: CD45RA+ positively selected. The clonotype was recovered from a man aged 25-45 years in good health. This sequence joins TRBV9 and TRBJ1-5, with D hard to call. DNA for the CDR3: TGTGCCAGCAGCGTCTCTGGGCATAGCAATCAGCCCCAGCATTTT. It specifies CASSVSGHSNQPQHF.